Detailed here is one T cell receptor (beta chain). Each diagnosis was grounded in clinical symptoms, serum thyroxine and TRAb, thyroid ultrasound, and orbital computed tomography. The PBMCs were taken from less than 11 ml of fresh peripheral blood. Amplified TCR beta CDR3 regions derived from RNA transcripts. First-round RT-PCR with HTBI primers amplified the TCR CDR3 region. Using its own MiXCR run on the multiplex PCR reads, TCRdb lists one record per CDR3 protein. The top ten clones hold roughly 7.4% of a sample with about 420,000 distinct CDR3 sequences, 15% to 19% of them seen once. This sample stems from a study of T cells in Graves' hyperthyroidism and ophthalmopathy. The V and J ends lost 5 bases and 8 bases, in that order; junction bases with no gene match: 6. Germline CDR1 and CDR2: SGHDT and YYEEEE. The CDR3 is 12 residues long.

Source material: blood. The source of this sequence is a woman younger than 35 with Graves' hyperthyroidism. V gene TRBV5-6 combines with J gene TRBJ1-2; 7 bases map to TRBD1. CDR3 region: CASRRTGRGYTF. DNA of the CDR3: TGTGCCAGCAGAAGGACAGGAAGAGGCTACACCTTC. The whole variable domain, remainder taken from reference TRBV5-6 and TRBJ1-2, is DAGVTQSPTHLIKTRGQQVTLRCSPKSGHDTVSWYQQALGQGPQFIFQYYEEEERQRGNFPDRFSGHQFPNYSSELNVNALLLGDSALYLCASRRTGRGYTFGSGTRLTVV.